This is a list of T cell receptor beta chains from one sample in a study of T cell repertoires and leukemia-associated antigens. Via MiXCR, TCRdb re-called the 5' RACE reads, giving one row per CDR3 protein. The sample has some 11,000 distinct CDR3 sequences, about two fifths seen once. These receptors have no known antigen. The sequenced sample consisted of CD3+ T cells sorted from blood and cultured. These TCRs come from a female donor in good health. Each CDR3 is given with its conserved first and last residue. D genes are given only for firm matches. Clone size, where shown, is once, few, many, or a class for clones that have expanded.

D gene	V gene	J gene	clone size	CDR3 protein	CDR3 DNA
TRBD2	TRBV5-1	TRBJ2-7	NA	CASSLEAGGGQSSEQYF	TGCGCCAGCAGCTTGGAAGCGGGAGGGGGACAATCCTCCGAGCAGTACTTC
NA	TRBV7-2	TRBJ2-5	few	CASSLSLFNPQETQYF	TGTGCCAGCAGCTTATCTTTGTTTAATCCTCAAGAGACCCAGTACTTC
NA	TRBV21-1	TRBJ2-2	many	CASSKEETSWGWAGELFF	TGTGCCAGCAGCAAAGAGGAGACTAGCTGGGGGTGGGCCGGGGAGCTGTTTTTT
TRBD2	TRBV4-1	TRBJ2-2	medium-sized	CASSHHRLAGNTGELFF	TGCGCCAGCAGCCACCACAGACTAGCGGGGAACACCGGGGAGCTGTTTTTT
NA	TRBV5-1	TRBJ2-2	few	CASSQHTGELFF	TGCGCCAGCAGCCAACACACCGGGGAGCTGTTTTTT
TRBD1	TRBV20-1	TRBJ1-2	NA	CSARIRQGVRGYTF	TGCAGTGCAAGGATAAGGCAGGGGGTTCGAGGCTACACCTTC
TRBD2	TRBV20-1	TRBJ2-7	NA	CSARVGLGGYEQYF	TGCAGTGCTAGAGTGGGGTTGGGGGGGTACGAGCAGTACTTC
NA	TRBV7-9	TRBJ2-5	medium-sized	CASSPTGRWETQYF	TGTGCCAGCAGCCCAACAGGGAGATGGGAGACCCAGTACTTC
NA	TRBV9	TRBJ1-1	NA	CASSPESSGTENTEAFF	TGTGCCAGCAGCCCCGAAAGTTCCGGGACGGAGAACACTGAAGCTTTCTTT
NA	TRBV7-9	TRBJ2-7	NA	CASSPPRARDEQYF	TGTGCCAGCAGCCCCCCGAGGGCGAGAGACGAGCAGTACTTC
TRBD1	TRBV29-1	TRBJ1-4	NA	CSVHTGANEKLFF	TGCAGCGTACACACAGGGGCTAATGAAAAACTGTTTTTT
NA	TRBV13	TRBJ2-3	few	CASSPPRDRSTDTQYF	TGTGCCAGCAGCCCTCCTCGAGACAGGAGTACAGATACGCAGTATTTT
NA	TRBV5-5	TRBJ2-7	medium-sized	CASSRQGRSYEQYF	TGTGCCAGCAGCAGGCAAGGTCGCTCCTACGAGCAGTACTTC
NA	TRBV5-6	TRBJ2-7	NA	CASSPLNEQYF	TGTGCCAGCAGCCCCCTCAACGAGCAGTACTTC
TRBD1	TRBV5-1	TRBJ2-3	medium-sized	CASSPTGGDTQYF	TGCGCCAGCAGCCCGACAGGGGGTGATACGCAGTATTTT
NA	TRBV5-1	TRBJ2-1	medium-sized	CASSLEVGSYNEQFF	TGCGCCAGCAGCTTGGAGGTGGGAAGCTACAATGAGCAGTTCTTC
TRBD1	TRBV12-3/TRBV12-4	TRBJ2-1	many	CASSLFPGSYTGTAYNEQFF	TGTGCCAGCAGTTTATTCCCCGGGTCTTATACCGGGACAGCCTACAATGAGCAGTTCTTC
NA	TRBV5-1	TRBJ2-7	few	CASSPRDRSEEQYF	TGCGCCAGCAGCCCCCGGGACCGTTCGGAAGAGCAGTACTTC
TRBD1	TRBV7-9	TRBJ2-5	NA	CASSLGTGDQETQYF	TGTGCCAGCAGCCTCGGGACAGGCGACCAAGAGACCCAGTACTTC
NA	TRBV2	TRBJ2-7	NA	CASSELLGGSYEQYF	TGTGCCAGCAGTGAACTGCTCGGAGGCTCCTACGAGCAGTACTTC
NA	TRBV6-6	TRBJ2-2	NA	CASSYGRQPNTGELFF	TGTGCCAGCAGTTACGGTAGACAGCCAAACACCGGGGAGCTGTTTTTT
TRBD2	TRBV3-1	TRBJ2-1	NA	CASGQGAPGTSNEQFF	TGTGCCAGCGGCCAAGGCGCCCCCGGGACTAGCAATGAGCAGTTCTTC
TRBD2	TRBV15	TRBJ2-7	large	CATSRDLTGTSGYEQYF	TGTGCCACCAGCAGAGATTTAACCGGGACTAGCGGCTACGAGCAGTACTTC
NA	TRBV24-1	TRBJ1-5	NA	CATSDSRGPLAYQPQHF	TGTGCCACCAGTGATTCTAGGGGACCCCTGGCTTATCAGCCCCAGCATTTT
NA	TRBV20-1	TRBJ2-3	once	CSARPDLTDTQYF	TGCAGTGCCCGACCGGACCTCACAGATACGCAGTATTTT
NA	TRBV5-1	TRBJ1-1	few	CASQVGSLNTEAFF	TGCGCCAGCCAAGTGGGCAGCCTGAACACTGAAGCTTTCTTT
NA	TRBV15	TRBJ2-7	few	CATSNGHSLEQYF	TGTGCCACCAGCAACGGACACTCGCTCGAGCAGTACTTC
TRBD2	TRBV28	TRBJ2-1	medium-sized	CASSHPTLALHNEQFF	TGTGCCAGCAGCCATCCCACACTAGCGTTGCACAATGAGCAGTTCTTC
TRBD1	TRBV6-5	TRBJ2-6	once	CASSRDRGHAGANVLTF	TGTGCCAGCAGTCGGGACAGGGGGCATGCTGGGGCCAACGTCCTGACTTTC
TRBD1	TRBV6-1	TRBJ2-1	NA	CASSPTGQGRGNEQFF	TGTGCCAGCAGCCCAACGGGGCAGGGCAGGGGGAATGAGCAGTTCTTC
TRBD1	TRBV7-2	TRBJ2-1	medium-sized	CASSFPTSGTVYNEQFF	TGTGCCAGCAGCTTCCCCACTTCCGGGACAGTGTACAATGAGCAGTTCTTC
TRBD1	TRBV7-8	TRBJ2-5	NA	CASSLGVGTGFQETQYF	TGTGCCAGCAGCTTGGGCGTTGGGACAGGGTTCCAAGAGACCCAGTACTTC
NA	TRBV5-1	TRBJ2-3	NA	CASSFGISTDTQYF	TGCGCCAGCAGCTTTGGTATCAGCACAGATACGCAGTATTTT
NA	TRBV9	TRBJ2-7	medium-sized	CASSSSPDRGHEQYF	TGTGCCAGCAGCTCTTCTCCAGACAGAGGGCACGAGCAGTACTTC
NA	TRBV5-4	TRBJ1-2	many	CASSLWAVYGYTF	TGTGCCAGCAGCTTGTGGGCGGTTTATGGCTACACCTTC
NA	TRBV20-1	TRBJ2-7	NA	CSAQRVQGRPYEQYF	TGCAGTGCTCAACGGGTTCAGGGACGGCCCTACGAGCAGTACTTC
TRBD1	TRBV6-5	TRBJ2-7	many	CASSRGTGYEQYF	TGTGCCAGCAGTAGGGGGACAGGATACGAGCAGTACTTC
NA	TRBV7-9	TRBJ2-1	NA	CASSSAGTYGQFF	TGTGCCAGCAGCTCAGCTGGCACATACGGGCAGTTCTTC
NA	TRBV5-1	TRBJ2-2	NA	CASSFFGPNTGELFF	TGCGCCAGCAGCTTTTTTGGGCCGAACACCGGGGAGCTGTTTTTT
NA	TRBV10-3	TRBJ1-5	NA	CVISRRNDRYQPQHF	TGTGTTATCAGTCGCCGTAATGACAGATATCAGCCCCAGCATTTT
NA	TRBV20-1	TRBJ2-1	NA	CSARDPGGPYNEQFF	TGCAGTGCTAGAGACCCCGGAGGCCCCTACAATGAGCAGTTCTTC
TRBD2	TRBV5-1	TRBJ2-7	NA	CASSTGLAEYEQYF	TGCGCCAGCAGTACGGGACTAGCGGAATACGAGCAGTACTTC
NA	TRBV29-1	TRBJ1-2	NA	CSVEGYGSSGGYGYTF	TGCAGCGTTGAAGGGTATGGGAGCTCCGGCGGGTATGGCTACACCTTC
TRBD2	TRBV7-9	TRBJ2-1	many	CASSLVLAGGPGLIWEQFF	TGTGCCAGCAGCTTAGTTCTGGCGGGAGGGCCGGGATTGATTTGGGAGCAGTTCTTC
NA	TRBV20-1	TRBJ2-3	few	CSARIRGSTDTQYF	TGCAGTGCTAGAATCCGGGGAAGCACAGATACGCAGTATTTT
TRBD2	TRBV3-1	TRBJ2-2	NA	CASSQISGRGAFWELFF	TGTGCCAGCAGCCAAATTAGCGGGAGGGGCGCCTTTTGGGAGCTGTTTTTT
NA	TRBV12-3/TRBV12-4	TRBJ2-7	NA	CASSLMNGIYEQYF	TGTGCCAGCAGTTTGATGAACGGGATCTACGAGCAGTACTTC
TRBD2	TRBV20-1	TRBJ2-7	NA	CSASLAGPYEQYF	TGCAGTGCTAGTTTAGCGGGGCCCTACGAGCAGTACTTC
NA	TRBV7-2	TRBJ2-7	NA	CASSPMKGAQYF	TGTGCCAGCAGTCCAATGAAGGGTGCGCAGTACTTC
NA	TRBV29-1	TRBJ1-6	NA	CNVRQGGNSPLHF	TGCAACGTTCGCCAGGGAGGTAATTCACCCCTCCACTTT
TRBD2	TRBV12-3/TRBV12-4	TRBJ2-1	few	CASSLGLAGVVTEQFF	TGTGCCAGCAGTTTAGGGCTAGCGGGAGTCGTTACTGAGCAGTTCTTC
NA	TRBV15	TRBJ1-4	many	CATSSPRGTDEKLFF	TGTGCCACCAGCAGCCCGAGAGGGACGGATGAAAAACTGTTTTTT
TRBD1	TRBV29-1	TRBJ2-1	few	CSVSPGQQYNEQFF	TGCAGCGTCTCCCCGGGACAGCAATACAATGAGCAGTTCTTC
NA	TRBV24-1	TRBJ2-2	few	CATSDFPGGLTGELFF	TGTGCCACCAGTGATTTCCCAGGAGGGCTCACCGGGGAGCTGTTTTTT
NA	TRBV20-1	TRBJ2-1	many	CSARGVWAGEQFF	TGCAGTGCTAGGGGTGTTTGGGCGGGTGAGCAGTTCTTC
TRBD1	TRBV20-1	TRBJ2-3	medium-sized	CSAREGQEADTQYF	TGCAGTGCTAGAGAGGGACAGGAGGCAGATACGCAGTATTTT
NA	TRBV12-3/TRBV12-4	TRBJ1-4	few	CASSGSLREKLFF	TGTGCCAGCTCGGGCAGCCTCCGGGAAAAACTGTTTTTT
NA	TRBV27	TRBJ2-5	many	CASSRTGAGPGGETQYF	TGTGCCAGCAGTCGCACGGGCGCCGGGCCCGGCGGGGAGACCCAGTACTTC
TRBD1	TRBV20-1	TRBJ2-1	NA	CSARDLSVSRGICNEQFF	TGCAGTGCTAGAGATCTAAGCGTGAGCAGGGGGATCTGCAATGAGCAGTTCTTC